The 14 T cell receptor beta chains in this list originate from one sample, sequenced in a study of T cell repertoires in cytomegalovirus infection. TCRdb reprocessed the reads with MiXCR, giving one entry per CDR3 protein. This table has about 740,000 distinct CDR3 sequences, roughly 36% appearing once. Sample: PBMCs. These receptors all stem from a human donor in good health (CMV status not recorded). Some clones in this sample may be carry-over from other donors' samples.

The J gene is TRBJ2-1, the V gene TRBV12-3 or TRBV12-4; 14 bases are a match to TRBD2. CDR3 size: 15 residues. Unmatched junction bases numbered 4, after V lost 5 bases and J lost 7 bases. In DNA, the CDR3 is TGTGCCAGCAGTCGACTAGCGGGAGGGATAAATGAGCAGTTCTTC. This encodes CASSRLAGGINEQFF.

The genes are TRBV7-2 and TRBJ2-2; no firm D call. Trimming stripped 3 bases from V and 4 bases from J, with 18 bases between. The CDR3 runs to 17 residues. Germline CDR1 and CDR2: SGHTA and FQGNSA. CDR3 amino acids: CASSFGDGVLGTGELFF. CDR3 bases: TGTGCCAGCAGCTTTGGGGATGGCGTCCTCGGCACCGGGGAGCTGTTTTTT. Combining the CDR3 with reference TRBV7-2 and TRBJ2-2 gives the whole variable domain GAGVSQSPSNKVTEKGKDVELRCDPISGHTALYWYRQSLGQGLEFLIYFQGNSAPDKSGLPSDRFSAERTGGSVSTLTIQRTQQEDSAVYLCASSFGDGVLGTGELFFGEGSRLTVL.

This chain joins TRBV5-6 and TRBJ2-3, with 7 bases lining up with TRBD2. This CDR3 spans 14 amino acids. The germline V gene encodes CDR1 SGHDT and CDR2 YYEEEE. V dropped 4 bases and J dropped 7; count of bases not matched to a gene: 9. CDR3 sequence: CASSRGLGTNTQYF. CDR3 nucleotides: TGTGCCAGCAGCCGCGGACTGGGGACTAATACGCAGTATTTT.

The chain employs TRBV2 and TRBJ1-5, with 8 positions matching TRBD1. Germline CDR1 SNHLY, CDR2 FYNNEI. The CDR3 totals 15 residues. V lost 6 bases and J lost 0; bases outside the gene matches: 4. The CDR3 DNA reads as TGTGCCAGCAGGACGACAGGGGTTAGCAATCAGCCCCAGCATTTT. Amino acids: CASRTTGVSNQPQHF.

The rearrangement links TRBV15 to TRBJ2-5; a weak D match, TRBD1 (7 bases). V dropped 6 bases and J dropped 4 bases, with 12 bases sitting between them. The CDR3 runs 13 residues. In germline, CDR1 is LNHNV, CDR2 YYDKDF (reference sequence). The CDR3 DNA reads as TGTGCCACCAGGCGGGACAGAGCAGAGACCCAGTACTTC. It specifies CATRRDRAETQYF.

This clonotype was found a few times. The J gene is TRBJ1-5, the V gene TRBV12-3 or TRBV12-4, with TRBD1 identical over 11 bases. J was trimmed by 5 bases and V by 7 bases; bases with no gene match: 7. CDR3 length equals 15 residues. CDR3 residues: CASKMRTGGDQPQHF. The CDR3 nucleotides read TGTGCCAGCAAAATGAGGACAGGGGGCGATCAGCCCCAGCATTTT.

The rearrangement links TRBV6-5 to TRBJ1-2; D unresolved. V dropped 2 bases and J dropped 2 bases, with 9 bases sitting between them. Germline V gene data show CDR1 as MNHEY and CDR2 as SVGAGI. CDR3 length: 14 residues. CDR3 sequence: CASSYGDSNYGYTF. In nucleotides, the CDR3 is TGTGCCAGCAGTTACGGGGATTCAAACTATGGCTACACCTTC.

The chain is built from TRBV4-1 and TRBJ2-1; weak D call: TRBD1 (6 bases). CDR1 and CDR2 from the germline V gene are MGHRA and YSYEKL. The germline V and J ends were trimmed by 4 bases and 0 bases, with 10 bases remaining between them. This CDR3 is 15 amino acids long. CDR3 sequence: CASSPQGLSYNEQFF. In nucleotides, the CDR3 is TGCGCCAGCAGCCCACAGGGCCTCTCCTACAATGAGCAGTTCTTC.

At least ten counts were recorded for this clonotype. The V call is TRBV7-2, the J call TRBJ2-1; weak D call: TRBD2 (6 bases). With 0 bases removed from V and 6 bases from J, the gap between germline ends came to 9 bases. This CDR3 region has 14 residues. Germline V gene lookup returns CDR1 SGHTA and CDR2 FQGNSA. The CDR3: CASSLAPGSNEQFF. The CDR3 bases are TGTGCCAGCAGCTTAGCCCCCGGGAGCAATGAGCAGTTCTTC.

This clonotype was detected a few times. This chain joins TRBV28 and TRBJ1-6; D remains ambiguous. Germline CDR1 MDHEN, CDR2 SYDVKM. V lost 1 base to trimming and J lost 6 bases, with 7 bases between them. This CDR3 has 14 amino acids. The CDR3 spells CASSLYPANSPLHF. Here the CDR3 DNA reads TGTGCCAGCAGTTTATATCCGGCTAATTCACCCCTCCACTTT.

This clonotype has just one count. The chain joins TRBV7-9 to TRBJ1-6; no clear D. Per the germline V gene, CDR1 is SEHNR and CDR2 is FQNEAQ (reference sequence). The ends were cut back, 5 bases at V and 13 bases at J, with 9 bases in the middle. This CDR3 has 11 residues. For the CDR3, the DNA is TGTGCCAGCAGCGAGACGACCCCCCTCCACTTT. Translating gives CASSETTPLHF.

The sample holds a few counts of this clonotype. The chain carries TRBV9 and TRBJ1-1; D remains unclear. V shed 2 bases and J shed 0 bases, with 8 bases lying between them. Germline V gives CDR1 SGDLS, CDR2 YYNGEE. This CDR3 is built from 14 residues. CDR3 in amino acids: CASSVFGVNTEAFF. The CDR3 DNA reads TGTGCCAGCAGCGTTTTTGGGGTGAACACTGAAGCTTTCTTT.

In its sample, this clonotype was seen a few times. J is TRBJ1-1 and V is TRBV28, with D maybe TRBD1 (6 bases). Germline values: CDR1 MDHEN, CDR2 SYDVKM. With 6 bases removed from V and 1 base from J, the gap between germline ends came to 12 bases. This CDR3 has 14 amino acids. In DNA, the CDR3 is TGTGCCAGCAGGTTGACAGGAAGGAACACTGAAGCTTTCTTT. This encodes CASRLTGRNTEAFF.

This clonotype was counted only a few times. The chain employs TRBV29-1 and TRBJ1-2, with TRBD1 as a possible D gene (5 bases). V lost 0 bases, J lost 2 bases, and 10 bases lay in between. Germline loops: CDR1 SQVTM, CDR2 ANQGSEA. The CDR3 consists of 14 residues. The CDR3 sequence is CSVEDAGRNYGYTF. CDR3 DNA: TGCAGCGTTGAAGATGCAGGGCGGAACTATGGCTACACCTTC.